These T cell receptor beta chains were read from a single sample in a study of blood T cells in healthy people across ages. TCRdb ran MiXCR on the 5' RACE reads and lists one entry per CDR3 protein. Of more than 1.4 million distinct CDR3 sequences listed, around 42% were seen once; the top ten hold under 8%. The specimen sequenced was blood. The receptor source for this set is a woman in her late teens or twenties in good health. CDR3s include the opening cysteine and the closing phenylalanine or tryptophan. Each record gives: CDR3 protein, CDR3 DNA, J gene, D gene, V gene, clone size. A D gene is named only where the DNA matches it firmly. A row's size may be missing; if present it is once, few, many or a size class.

CDR3aa: CASSEYFLTGDSYEQYF
CDR3nt: TGTGCCAGCAGTGAATATTTCCTGACAGGCGACTCCTACGAGCAGTACTTC
j_gene: TRBJ2-7
d_gene: NA
v_gene: TRBV25-1
abundance: few

CDR3aa: CASSPKQGTGLSYGYTF
CDR3nt: TGCGCCAGCAGCCCCAAACAGGGTACGGGGCTGAGCTATGGCTACACCTTC
j_gene: TRBJ1-2
d_gene: NA
v_gene: TRBV4-1
abundance: NA

CDR3aa: CATSFGGGAYTGELFF
CDR3nt: TGTGCCACCAGTTTCGGAGGGGGGGCCTACACCGGGGAGCTGTTTTTT
j_gene: TRBJ2-2
d_gene: NA
v_gene: TRBV24-1
abundance: NA

CDR3aa: CASSVVQGTDTQYF
CDR3nt: TGTGCCAGCAGCGTAGTCCAGGGCACAGATACGCAGTATTTT
j_gene: TRBJ2-3
d_gene: NA
v_gene: TRBV9
abundance: few

CDR3aa: CASSELLGTDTQYF
CDR3nt: TGTGCCAGCAGTGAACTCCTGGGGACAGATACGCAGTATTTT
j_gene: TRBJ2-3
d_gene: NA
v_gene: TRBV2
abundance: NA

CDR3aa: CASSKGGGAFPEAFF
CDR3nt: TGTGCCAGCAGCAAAGGAGGCGGGGCCTTCCCTGAAGCTTTCTTT
j_gene: TRBJ1-1
d_gene: NA
v_gene: TRBV21-1
abundance: NA

CDR3aa: CASSFPRLAGLTYEQYF
CDR3nt: TGTGCCAGCAGCTTCCCTCGACTAGCGGGACTGACCTACGAGCAGTACTTC
j_gene: TRBJ2-7
d_gene: TRBD2
v_gene: TRBV7-2
abundance: NA

CDR3aa: CSARSGEHINEQFF
CDR3nt: TGCAGTGCTAGGTCCGGGGAGCACATCAATGAGCAGTTCTTC
j_gene: TRBJ2-1
d_gene: NA
v_gene: TRBV20-1
abundance: NA

CDR3aa: CASSGQGLTDTQYF
CDR3nt: TGTGCCAGCAGTGGTCAGGGGTTGACAGATACGCAGTATTTT
j_gene: TRBJ2-3
d_gene: NA
v_gene: TRBV2
abundance: NA

CDR3aa: CASRRGIYGPYNKQFF
CDR3nt: TGTGCCAGCCGACGGGGCATCTATGGTCCCTACAATAAGCAGTTCTTC
j_gene: TRBJ2-1
d_gene: NA
v_gene: TRBV27
abundance: NA

CDR3aa: CASSPPGTSGNNEQFF
CDR3nt: TGTGCCAGCAGCCCACCGGGGACTAGCGGAAACAATGAGCAGTTCTTC
j_gene: TRBJ2-1
d_gene: TRBD2
v_gene: TRBV6-5
abundance: few

CDR3aa: CASSSWTGGLNTEAFF
CDR3nt: TGTGCCAGCAGCTCCTGGACAGGGGGCTTGAACACTGAAGCTTTCTTT
j_gene: TRBJ1-1
d_gene: TRBD1
v_gene: TRBV7-2
abundance: NA

CDR3aa: CASSRRVAASHEQYF
CDR3nt: TGTGCCAGCAGCCGAAGGGTGGCAGCCTCCCACGAGCAGTACTTC
j_gene: TRBJ2-7
d_gene: NA
v_gene: TRBV7-8
abundance: NA

CDR3aa: CASSESASSSYEQYF
CDR3nt: TGTGCCAGCAGTGAAAGTGCGAGTAGCTCCTACGAGCAGTACTTC
j_gene: TRBJ2-7
d_gene: NA
v_gene: TRBV2
abundance: NA

CDR3aa: CASNQIHGYTF
CDR3nt: TGTGCCAGCAACCAAATCCATGGCTACACCTTC
j_gene: TRBJ1-2
d_gene: NA
v_gene: TRBV3-1
abundance: NA

CDR3aa: CASSLKPGQGNYEQYF
CDR3nt: TGTGCCAGCAGTTTAAAACCGGGACAGGGTAACTACGAGCAGTACTTC
j_gene: TRBJ2-7
d_gene: TRBD1
v_gene: TRBV27
abundance: few

CDR3aa: CASSFGEQGLKWPQHF
CDR3nt: TGTGCCAGCAGCTTTGGGGAACAGGGGCTCAAGTGGCCCCAGCATTTT
j_gene: TRBJ1-5
d_gene: TRBD1
v_gene: TRBV5-6
abundance: few